This T cell receptor (beta chain) was identified in a study of shared clonotypes between healthy human individuals (dated by TCRdb to the early 2020s). Regarding the research as a whole: The cohort comprised a couple of women and a few men aged 18 to 49 years. For each donor, three plates each were used for CD4 naive and CD4 memory, two plates were used for CD8 naive, and one plate was used for CD8 memory. Blood TCR repertoires of about five healthy adults were deeply sequenced to estimate repertoire size and the extent of clonotype sharing between individuals. Different laboratories and diverse techniques were used to prepare libraries and sequence TCR repertoires, to increase sequencing depth and limit assay-specific biases. Leukapheresis yielded between about 0.85 and 10 billion PBMCs per donor. Study-level results and caveats: Based on pairwise subsampling, the degree of clonotype sharing among donors was expected to be affected by sequencing depth. Rarefaction of sorted-subset datasets indicated incomplete sequencing despite the large sequencing depth. Higher generation probabilities were observed for clonotypes shared by all four sorted-subset donors than for non-shared clonotypes. Only blood was sampled, and tissue TCR repertoires likely differ from those in blood. Across a handful of donors, about 4.5% of naive CD4, approximately 3.5% of naive CD8, roughly 2.3% of memory CD4, and roughly 0.41% of memory CD8 clonotypes were shared. Larger estimated clonotype richness was generally found for naive subsets than for memory subsets. Because the study included only a small number of donors, the genetic and exposure-history diversity represented was limited.

About this clone itself: Its antigen remains unidentified. One base away there is no much larger clone; base qualities are not given.

Trimming costs V 5 bases and J 4 bases, and their ends lie 14 bases apart. The germline V gene (reference sequence) provides CDR1 MNHEY and CDR2 SMNVEV. From its cysteine to its phenylalanine, the CDR3 spans 14 amino acids. The kept DNA is CDR3 alone, 42 bases in frame from the first base. Using the deep immunoSEQ assay, multiplex PCR amplified TCR CDR3 regions from genomic DNA. Genomic DNA extracted from each cell subset was distributed evenly over all wells of several immunoSEQ 96-well plates, and each plate served as one replicate. For sorted subsets, each replicate PCR was loaded with approximately 190 ng genomic DNA, equivalent to about 33,000 T cell genomes. Purified libraries were measured with a Qubit 3.0 fluorometer, size-checked on a Bioanalyzer 2100, and measured again with the KAPA Library Quantification kit. Every immunoSEQ 96-well plate was sequenced on a dedicated single-read 150-cycle Illumina NextSeq 550 flow cell. In the authors' own workflow: Because the immunoSEQ output held only junctional sequences and lacked quality scores, the filtering could not match the filtering applied to full-length reads. To assign V/J genes and CDR3, sequences were annotated against IMGT germline references using PyIR, a Python wrapper for IgBLAST v1.9. Reads were filtered out if the reads had weak V/J assignments (E-value above 1e-6), no CDR3, stop codons, out-of-frame junctions, or ambiguous translated residues. V3J clonotypes were defined as sequences sharing an identical inferred V gene, J gene, and CDR3 amino acid sequence. The percentage overlap between two repertoires was calculated by dividing the number of shared unique clonotypes by the size of the smaller repertoire. Richness of each repertoire was evaluated using RTK rarefaction, the Chao1 estimator, and Recon v2.1 estimates of unobserved clonotypes. Generation probabilities for all TCRbeta clonotypes obtained by the gDNA method from several donors were computed using OLGA. As stored in TCRdb, this immuneACCESS dataset retains in-frame rearrangements with V and J assigned. A fraction of the clones does not appear; measured against another copy, unresolved V genes explain less than half of the discrepancy, and the remainder lacks a known reason. V and J calls and clone size are given by that table; D and trimming were obtained from the DNA. Present in this sample are some 2 million clones, less than 95% of which were seen just once. More than 0.9% of the sample is in the top ten clones.

CD8 naive samples were CD45RO-negative cells positively selected for CCR7, giving a CD45RA+CCR7+ population that excluded TemRA cells. The donors were healthy, HIV-negative adults who had no recently reported acute infections or vaccinations. Every donor was a Caucasian adult living in Nashville, Tennessee, USA. Blood was obtained by leukapheresis, after which PBMCs were separated by Ficoll-Histopaque density gradient centrifugation and cryopreserved in liquid nitrogen vapor phase. Analytical flow cytometry was used to check the purity and quantity of every magnetically sorted T cell population. Genomic DNA was isolated from each sorted fraction and quantified by UV absorbance on a Nanodrop 2000c.

This clonotype was obtained from a man aged 18-30 years in good health. Rearrangement joined TRBV27 to TRBJ1-2; tentative D gene TRBD1, with 5 bases matching. The sample taken for sequencing was naive CD8+ T cells sorted from blood. The sample's cell subset or site, from its label and the paper: CD45RA+CCR7+. The sequenced DNA is TGTGCCAGCAGTCCCCCGGGGGAAATCTATGGCTACACCTTC. Its protein is CASSPPGEIYGYTF.